This record concerns one TCR beta chain sequence. The data were produced by immunoSEQ multiplex PCR, yet TCRdb's version contains in-frame clones alone and is incomplete. The sample has about 46,000 clones, 85% to 95% seen once. These data come from a study of T cell changes during pregnancy in multiple sclerosis. The CDR3 is 17 amino acids. Losses at the gene ends were 3 bases for V and 1 base for J; bases not matched to a gene: 11. Germline CDR1 reads ENHRY; CDR2 reads SYGVKD. Material: CD8+ T cells from peripheral blood mononuclear cells, obtained in the first trimester of pregnancy. The gene calls are TRBV10-3 and TRBJ1-1; TRBD1 aligns across 7 bases. The TCR originated in a female donor with multiple sclerosis, enrolled in a pregnancy study. The CDR3 DNA reads as TGTGCCATCAGTGATAGGACAGGCCCCATTCAGAACACTGAAGCTTTCTTT. Its protein is CAISDRTGPIQNTEAFF.